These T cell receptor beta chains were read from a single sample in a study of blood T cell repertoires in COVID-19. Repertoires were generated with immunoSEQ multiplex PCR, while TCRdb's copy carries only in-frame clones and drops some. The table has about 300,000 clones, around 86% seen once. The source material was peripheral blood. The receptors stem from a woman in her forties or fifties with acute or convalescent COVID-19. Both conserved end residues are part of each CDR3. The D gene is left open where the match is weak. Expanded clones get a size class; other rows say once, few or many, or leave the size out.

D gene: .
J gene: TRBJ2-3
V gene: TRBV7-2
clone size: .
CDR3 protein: CASSGTATTDTQYF
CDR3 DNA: TGTGCCAGCAGCGGTACAGCTACCACAGATACGCAGTATTTT

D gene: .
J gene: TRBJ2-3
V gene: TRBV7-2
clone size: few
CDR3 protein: CASSLVGGRTDTQYF
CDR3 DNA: TGTGCCAGCAGCTTAGTGGGGGGGCGTACAGATACGCAGTATTTT

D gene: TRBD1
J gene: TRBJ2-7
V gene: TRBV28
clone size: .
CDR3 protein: CASSATGDQYEQYF
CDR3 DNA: TGTGCCAGCAGTGCGACAGGGGATCAGTACGAGCAGTACTTC

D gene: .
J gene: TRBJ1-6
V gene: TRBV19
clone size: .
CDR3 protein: CASATGTSYNSPLHF
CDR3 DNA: TGTGCCAGCGCTACCGGGACTTCATATAATTCACCCCTCCACTTT

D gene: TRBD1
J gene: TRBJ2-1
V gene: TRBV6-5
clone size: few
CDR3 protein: CASSYGTGVNEQFF
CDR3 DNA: TGTGCCAGCAGTTACGGGACAGGGGTCAATGAGCAGTTCTTC

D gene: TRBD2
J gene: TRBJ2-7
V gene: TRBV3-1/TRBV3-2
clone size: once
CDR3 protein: CASTQGLAGPYEQYF
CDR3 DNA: TGTGCCAGCACCCAGGGACTAGCGGGACCCTACGAGCAGTACTTC

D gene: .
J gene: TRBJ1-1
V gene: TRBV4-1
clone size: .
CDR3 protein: CASSQDGGTETEAFF
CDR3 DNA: TGCGCCAGCAGCCAAGATGGCGGGACTGAGACTGAAGCTTTCTTT

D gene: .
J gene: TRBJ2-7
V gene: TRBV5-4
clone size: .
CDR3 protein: CASSFYGRVHEQYF
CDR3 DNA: TGTGCCAGCAGCTTTTATGGCAGGGTCCACGAGCAGTACTTC

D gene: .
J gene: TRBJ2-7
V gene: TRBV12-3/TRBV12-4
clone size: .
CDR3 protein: CASRPGLVYEQYF
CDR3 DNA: TGTGCCAGCAGACCCGGACTGGTCTACGAGCAGTACTTC

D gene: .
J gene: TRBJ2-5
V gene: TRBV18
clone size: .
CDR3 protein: CASSPPEGETQYF
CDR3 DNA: TGTGCCAGCTCACCACCGGAGGGCGAGACCCAGTACTTC

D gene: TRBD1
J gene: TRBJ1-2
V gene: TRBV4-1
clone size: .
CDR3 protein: CASSLVWDSANYGYTF
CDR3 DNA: TGCGCCAGCAGCCTCGTATGGGACAGCGCTAACTATGGCTACACCTTC

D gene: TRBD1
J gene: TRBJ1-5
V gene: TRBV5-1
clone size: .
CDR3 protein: CASSPDRANQPQHF
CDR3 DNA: TGCGCCAGCAGCCCAGACAGGGCAAATCAGCCCCAGCATTTT

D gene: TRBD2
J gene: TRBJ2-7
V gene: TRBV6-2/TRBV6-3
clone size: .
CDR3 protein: CASSSRGGSYEQYF
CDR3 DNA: TGTGCCAGCAGTTCTCGCGGGGGGTCCTACGAGCAGTACTTC

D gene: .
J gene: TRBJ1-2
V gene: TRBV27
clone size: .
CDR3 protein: CASSWGLDTNYGYTF
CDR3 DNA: TGTGCCAGCAGTTGGGGACTCGACACTAACTATGGCTACACCTTC

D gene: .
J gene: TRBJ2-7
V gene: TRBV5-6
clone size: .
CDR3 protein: CASSLFRGIYEQYF
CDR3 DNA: TGTGCCAGCAGCTTGTTTCGCGGGATCTACGAGCAGTACTTC

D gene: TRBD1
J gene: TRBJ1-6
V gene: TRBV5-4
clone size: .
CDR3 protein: CASSRGQGLPNSPLHF
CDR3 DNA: TGTGCCAGCAGCCGGGGACAGGGGCTTCCTAATTCACCCCTCCACTTT

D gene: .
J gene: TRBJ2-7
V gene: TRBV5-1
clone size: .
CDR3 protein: CASKLQGTYEQYF
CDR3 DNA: TGCGCCAGCAAATTACAGGGCACCTACGAGCAGTACTTC

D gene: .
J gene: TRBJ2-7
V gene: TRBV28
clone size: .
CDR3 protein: CASSLTVTYEQYF
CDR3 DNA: TGTGCCAGCAGCTTGACAGTAACCTACGAGCAGTACTTC

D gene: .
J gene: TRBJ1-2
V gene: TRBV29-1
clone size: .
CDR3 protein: CSVGKGDFGYTF
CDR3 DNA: TGCAGCGTTGGTAAAGGGGATTTTGGCTACACCTTC

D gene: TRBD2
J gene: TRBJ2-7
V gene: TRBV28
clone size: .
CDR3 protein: CASTPGGSGRSYEQYF
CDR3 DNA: TGTGCCAGCACCCCGGGGGGTAGCGGGAGGTCCTACGAGCAGTACTTC

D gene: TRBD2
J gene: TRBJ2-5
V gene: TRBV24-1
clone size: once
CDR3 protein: CATSDDGLAVQETQYF
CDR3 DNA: TGTGCCACCAGTGATGACGGACTAGCGGTACAAGAGACCCAGTACTTC

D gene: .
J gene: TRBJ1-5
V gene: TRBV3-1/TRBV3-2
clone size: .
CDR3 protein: CASSQVGQPQHF
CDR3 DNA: TGTGCCAGCAGTCAGGTTGGTCAGCCCCAGCATTTT

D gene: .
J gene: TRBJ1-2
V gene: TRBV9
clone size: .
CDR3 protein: CASSVGSRRGVEARGYTF
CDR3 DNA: TGTGCCAGCAGCGTCGGCTCTCGGAGGGGAGTAGAGGCAAGGGGCTACACCTTC

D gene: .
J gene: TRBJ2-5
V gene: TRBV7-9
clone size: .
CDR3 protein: CASSLALGETQYF
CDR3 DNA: TGTGCCAGCAGCTTAGCGCTAGGAGAGACCCAGTACTTC

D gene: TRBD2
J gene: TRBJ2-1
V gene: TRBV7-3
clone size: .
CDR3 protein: CASSLGPERGNYNEQFF
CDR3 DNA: TGTGCCAGCAGCTTAGGTCCTGAGCGGGGGAACTACAATGAGCAGTTCTTC

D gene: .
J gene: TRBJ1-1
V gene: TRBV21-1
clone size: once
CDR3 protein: CASRRQARVAFF
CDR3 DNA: TGTGCCAGCAGGCGACAGGCCCGGGTAGCTTTCTTT

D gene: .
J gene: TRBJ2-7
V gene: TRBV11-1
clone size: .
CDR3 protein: CASSLGRSYEQYF
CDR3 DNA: TGTGCCAGCAGCTTAGGCAGGTCCTACGAGCAGTACTTC

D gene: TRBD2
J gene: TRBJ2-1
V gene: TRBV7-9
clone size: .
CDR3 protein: CASSLAGGINNEQFF
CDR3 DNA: TGTGCCAGCAGCTTAGCGGGAGGGATAAACAATGAGCAGTTCTTC

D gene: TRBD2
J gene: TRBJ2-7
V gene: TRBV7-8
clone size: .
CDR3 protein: CASGHSGNEQYF
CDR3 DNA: TGTGCCAGCGGACATAGCGGGAACGAGCAGTACTTC

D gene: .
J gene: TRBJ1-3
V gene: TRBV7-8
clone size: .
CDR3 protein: CASSEEHSGNTIYF
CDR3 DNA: TGTGCCAGCAGCGAGGAACACTCTGGAAACACCATATATTTT

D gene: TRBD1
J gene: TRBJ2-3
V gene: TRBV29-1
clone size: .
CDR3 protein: CSVSLTGQGTDTQYF
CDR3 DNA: TGCAGCGTGTCCCTAACGGGACAGGGCACAGATACGCAGTATTTT

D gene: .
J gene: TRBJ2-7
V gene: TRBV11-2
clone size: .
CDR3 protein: CASSPAYEQYF
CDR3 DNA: TGTGCCAGCAGCCCCGCCTACGAGCAGTACTTC

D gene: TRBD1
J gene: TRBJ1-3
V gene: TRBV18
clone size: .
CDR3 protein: CASSPGTGSGNTIYF
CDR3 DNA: TGTGCCAGCTCACCAGGGACAGGGTCTGGAAACACCATATATTTT

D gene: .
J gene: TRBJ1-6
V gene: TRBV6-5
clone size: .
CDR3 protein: CASSFQVNSPLHF
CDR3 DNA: TGTGCCAGCAGTTTTCAGGTCAATTCACCCCTCCACTTT

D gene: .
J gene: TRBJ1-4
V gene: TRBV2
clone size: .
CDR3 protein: CASSDRLATNEKLFF
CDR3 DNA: TGTGCCAGCAGTGACAGGCTGGCGACTAATGAAAAACTGTTTTTT

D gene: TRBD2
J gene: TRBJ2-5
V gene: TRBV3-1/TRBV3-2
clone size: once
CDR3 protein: CASSPSGVRETQYF
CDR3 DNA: TGTGCCAGCAGCCCCAGCGGGGTGAGGGAGACCCAGTACTTC

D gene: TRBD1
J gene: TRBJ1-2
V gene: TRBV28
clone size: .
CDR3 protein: CASGRQGAYNYGYTF
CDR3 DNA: TGTGCCAGCGGAAGACAGGGGGCGTATAACTATGGCTACACCTTC

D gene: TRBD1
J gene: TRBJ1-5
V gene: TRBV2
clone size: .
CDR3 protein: CASTRGQGSSNQPQHF
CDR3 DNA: TGTGCCAGCACGCGGGGACAGGGATCCAGCAATCAGCCCCAGCATTTT

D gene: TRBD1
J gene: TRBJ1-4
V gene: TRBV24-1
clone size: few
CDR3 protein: CATRGDRPNEKLFF
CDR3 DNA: TGTGCCACCAGGGGGGACAGACCTAATGAAAAACTGTTTTTT